The next 32 T cell receptor beta chains were all read from a single sample in a study of blood T cell repertoires in COVID-19. TCRdb keeps only in-frame clones here, not all; method: immunoSEQ multiplex PCR. The table has under 200,000 clones, over 80% seen once; the top ten hold 3% to 3.5%. Sequenced: PBMCs or T cells enriched from blood (not recorded which). The receptors shown here come from a woman aged 25 to 45 who had been exposed to COVID-19.

The rearrangement links TRBV9 to TRBJ2-5, with 9 nucleotides matching TRBD2. CDR1 and CDR2 (germline): SGDLS, YYNGEE. The CDR3 consists of 19 residues. J gave up 1 base and V 0 bases, and 13 bases lay outside the gene matches. In nucleotides, the CDR3 is TGTGCCAGCAGCGTAGGTGCGGTGGGGCGGGGGGGCCCCCAAGAGACCCAGTACTTC. This sequence encodes CASSVGAVGRGGPQETQYF.

The rearrangement joins TRBV3-1 (or the pseudogene TRBV3-2) to TRBJ1-6; possible D gene TRBD1, 5 bases. This CDR3 spans 15 amino acids. V was pared by 0 bases and J by 6 bases, with 9 bases between. Germline CDR1 is LGHDT and CDR2 is YNNKEL (reference sequence). CDR3 loop: CASSQDSGSNSPLHF. CDR3 coding DNA: TGTGCCAGCAGCCAAGATTCAGGGTCTAATTCACCCCTCCACTTT.

The V and J genes are TRBV7-6 and TRBJ2-7, with 7 positions matching TRBD1. CDR1 is SGHVS, CDR2 FNYEAQ, per germline. The CDR3 covers 13 residues. Losses at the gene ends were 5 bases for V and 5 bases for J; bases not matched to a gene: 6. This CDR3 reads CASSRRGRDEQYF. The CDR3 DNA sequence: TGTGCCAGCAGCCGAAGGGGGCGTGACGAGCAGTACTTC.

The rearrangement joins TRBV2 to TRBJ1-1, with unresolved D. The CDR3 spans 15 residues. The germline V gene encodes CDR1 SNHLY and CDR2 FYNNEI. The germline V and J ends were trimmed by 3 bases and 9 bases, with 20 bases remaining between them. CDR3: CASSDDGVWVGKAFF. DNA for the CDR3: TGTGCCAGCAGTGATGACGGCGTCTGGGTCGGGAAAGCTTTCTTT.

This chain connects TRBV5-1 to TRBJ2-7; TRBD1 agrees at 7 bases. CDR1 is SGHRS and CDR2 is YFSETQ in the germline V gene. Trimming cost V 4 bases and J 2 bases; bases outside gene matches: 6. The CDR3 loop spans 14 amino acids. The CDR3 nucleotides read TGCGCCAGCAGCCCCGACCAGGGGGCCTACGAGCAGTACTTC. It codes for CASSPDQGAYEQYF. Full variable domain (remainder filled in from reference TRBV5-1 and TRBJ2-7): KAGVTQTPRYLIKTRGQQVTLSCSPISGHRSVSWYQQTPGQGLQFLFEYFSETQRNKGNFPGRFSGRQFSNSRSEMNVSTLELGDSALYLCASSPDQGAYEQYFGPGTRLTVT.

The chain couples TRBV4-3 to TRBJ1-1, with TRBD1 matching over 7 bases. Losses at the gene ends were 0 bases for V and 4 bases for J; bases not matched to a gene: 5. Germline values: CDR1 LGHNA, CDR2 YSLEER. The CDR3 contains 15 residues. The CDR3 region is CASSQERGLITEAFF. CDR3 coding DNA: TGCGCCAGCAGCCAAGAAAGGGGGCTGATCACTGAAGCTTTCTTT.

This clone has only one observation. The chain is built from TRBV30 and TRBJ1-3; D ambiguous. V lost 2 bases and J lost 1, with 6 bases in between. This CDR3 contains 13 residues. From germline, CDR1 is GTSNPN and CDR2 SVGIG (reference sequence). DNA for the CDR3: TGTGCCTGGAGTTCCTTTTCTGGAAACACCATATATTTT. Amino acids: CAWSSFSGNTIYF.

The rearrangement links TRBV5-1 to TRBJ1-1; TRBD1 aligns across 7 bases. CDR3 size: 15 residues. The germline gives CDR1 SGHRS, CDR2 YFSETQ. V was pared by 4 bases and J by 1 base, with 7 bases of the junction left unmatched. DNA for the CDR3: TGCGCCAGCAGCCCAAGGACAGGCCGGAACACTGAAGCTTTCTTT. Protein: CASSPRTGRNTEAFF. The full variable domain, completed using reference TRBV5-1 and TRBJ1-1, is KAGVTQTPRYLIKTRGQQVTLSCSPISGHRSVSWYQQTPGQGLQFLFEYFSETQRNKGNFPGRFSGRQFSNSRSEMNVSTLELGDSALYLCASSPRTGRNTEAFFGQGTRLTVV.

V and J are TRBV5-6 and TRBJ2-7; 7 bases are shared with TRBD2. This CDR3 has 14 residues. The trim removed 4 bases at V and 1 base at J, leaving 5 bases unmatched. Germline V CDR1 and CDR2: SGHDT, YYEEEE. The CDR3 loop is CASSTIGGSYEQYF. In DNA, the CDR3 is TGTGCCAGCAGCACGATCGGGGGGTCCTACGAGCAGTACTTC.

The chain carries TRBV9 and TRBJ2-3, with 11 bases lining up with TRBD1. CDR1 and CDR2 (germline): SGDLS, YYNGEE. Trimming took 4 bases from V and 5 from J; bases not matched to a gene: 6. CDR3 length: 15 amino acids. The CDR3 is CASSPGQGVGDTQYF. The CDR3 DNA reads as TGTGCCAGCAGCCCGGGACAGGGGGTGGGAGATACGCAGTATTTT.

The chain has TRBV7-8 and TRBJ2-3; 8 positions agree with TRBD1. V shed 3 bases and J 1 base; nucleotides not matched to a gene: 6. The CDR3 loop spans 16 amino acids. Germline V gene sequence: CDR1 SGHVS, CDR2 FQNEAQ. CDR3 region: CASSLGRGRGTDTQYF. CDR3 nucleotide sequence: TGTGCCAGCAGCTTGGGCAGGGGGCGCGGCACAGATACGCAGTATTTT.

This clone occurred a few times. This rearrangement joins TRBV5-1 to TRBJ2-7; TRBD2 might be the D (5 bases). V gave up 0 bases and J gave up 5 bases, with 15 bases separating them. Germline lookup yields CDR1 SGHRS and CDR2 YFSETQ. This CDR3 comprises 15 residues. The CDR3 DNA is TGCGCCAGCAGCTTGGGTGAGGGCGACCTTGACGAGCAGTACTTC. It is translated as CASSLGEGDLDEQYF.

The rearrangement uses TRBV5-5 and TRBJ2-5; 8 bases are shared with TRBD1. With 4 bases clipped from V and 6 bases from J, the junction kept 11 bases outside the gene matches. The germline CDR1 and CDR2 sequences are SGHKS and YYEKEE (reference sequence). The CDR3 length is 15 residues. CDR3 residues: CASSRGQTGEKTQYF. As DNA, the CDR3 is TGTGCCAGCAGCCGGGGCCAGACAGGGGAAAAGACCCAGTACTTC.

Here the CDR3 reads CASSLINQGNTYEQYF. In nucleotides, the CDR3 is TGTGCCAGCAGCTTAATAAACCAGGGGAATACCTACGAGCAGTACTTC. J is TRBJ2-7 and V is TRBV7-9; the D gene is possibly TRBD1 (6 bases). CDR3 length equals 16 residues. V lost 2 bases to trimming and J lost 2 bases, with 16 bases between them. CDR1 and CDR2 (germline): SEHNR, FQNEAQ (reference sequence).

The V call is TRBV3-1 (or the pseudogene TRBV3-2), the J call TRBJ2-4; tentative D call: TRBD1 (5 bases). Trimming shortened V by 4 bases and J by 11 bases, and 12 bases separated the two germline ends. In germline, CDR1 is LGHDT, CDR2 YNNKEL (reference sequence). CDR3 size: 12 residues. The CDR3 DNA follows: TGTGCCAGCAGCCTCAAGGGGTACCTTCAGTACTTC. It encodes CASSLKGYLQYF.

The chain links TRBV7-8 to TRBJ2-7, with a possible D match to TRBD2 (5 bases). V was shortened by 5 bases and J by 1 base, with 12 bases between the two germline ends. CDR1 is SGHVS, CDR2 FQNEAQ, per germline. This CDR3 has 14 amino acids. The CDR3 DNA sequence: TGTGCCAGCAGCCTAGGACTTGGGTCCTACGAGCAGTACTTC. The encoded protein is CASSLGLGSYEQYF.

This sequence joins TRBV18 and TRBJ2-5; 7 bases agree with TRBD1. The CDR3 is made up of 16 amino acids. V was clipped by 5 bases and J by 4 bases; unmatched bases: 13. Germline lookup yields CDR1 KGHSH and CDR2 LQKENI. CDR3 DNA: TGTGCCAGCTCAACTTCGAGACAGGGCGGAGGAGAGACCCAGTACTTC. It codes for CASSTSRQGGGETQYF.

This chain connects TRBV6-5 to TRBJ1-6, with 9 bases that match TRBD1. Germline V gene sequence: CDR1 MNHEY, CDR2 SVGAGI. Trimming cost V 5 bases and J 10 bases; bases outside gene matches: 6. The CDR3 extends over 14 amino acids. Written as DNA, the CDR3 is TGTGCCAGCAGTCTAACAGGGGGCCGCTCACCCCTCCACTTT. Protein sequence: CASSLTGGRSPLHF.

V and J are TRBV5-1 and TRBJ2-5; 14 nucleotides match TRBD2. CDR3 length: 16 amino acids. V lost 2 bases, J lost 5 bases, and 5 bases stayed unmatched. Germline-derived CDR1 and CDR2 are SGHRS and YFSETQ. The CDR3 sequence is CASSLLTSGGEETQYF. As DNA, the CDR3 is TGCGCCAGCAGCTTACTGACTAGCGGGGGGGAGGAGACCCAGTACTTC.

The chain couples TRBV9 to TRBJ2-1; 8 nucleotides align to TRBD1. Germline V gene data show CDR1 as SGDLS and CDR2 as YYNGEE. Trimming cost V 3 bases and J 2 bases; bases outside gene matches: 7. This CDR3 comprises 16 residues. The CDR3 sequence is CASSELTGVTYNEQFF. The CDR3 coding sequence is TGTGCCAGCAGCGAATTGACAGGGGTTACCTACAATGAGCAGTTCTTC.

The V and J genes are TRBV27 and TRBJ1-1; weak D call: TRBD1 (6 bases). In germline, CDR1 is MNHEY, CDR2 SMNVEV (reference sequence). This CDR3 is 12 amino acids long. Trimming left V 6 bases short and J 5 bases short, with 10 bases between. The CDR3 nucleotides read TGTGCCAGCAGCCCCCAGGGGACTGAAGCTTTCTTT. This gives the protein CASSPQGTEAFF.

This chain uses TRBV6-2 or TRBV6-3 with TRBJ1-3, with 8 bases lining up with TRBD1. CDR3 length: 17 amino acids. J was trimmed by 2 bases and V by 5 bases; bases with no gene match: 11. The germline V gene has CDR1 MNHEY and CDR2 SVGEGT. In DNA, the CDR3 is TGTGCCAGCAGTACGAACCTGGACAGGGCGGCTGGAAACACCATATATTTT. It specifies CASSTNLDRAAGNTIYF.

This clone was seen once. The chain has TRBV9 and TRBJ1-6; 7 bases match TRBD1. The trim removed 3 bases at V and 7 bases at J, leaving 7 bases unmatched. CDR1 SGDLS and CDR2 YYNGEE come from the germline V gene. The CDR3 length is 15 residues. The CDR3 DNA is TGTGCCAGCAGCGCAAGGCAGACAGGGAATTCACCCCTCCACTTT. This translates into CASSARQTGNSPLHF. The entire variable domain, with the rest obtained from reference TRBV9 and TRBJ1-6, is as follows: DSGVTQTPKHLITATGQRVTLRCSPRSGDLSVYWYQQSLDQGLQFLIQYYNGEERAKGNILERFSAQQFPDLHSELNLSSLELGDSALYFCASSARQTGNSPLHFGNGTRLTVT.

The J gene is TRBJ2-7, the V gene TRBV5-1, with D perhaps TRBD2 (5 bases). The CDR3 is made up of 12 amino acids. The germline V gene has CDR1 SGHRS and CDR2 YFSETQ. The V and J ends lost 6 bases and 2 bases respectively, with 9 bases between them. The CDR3 DNA follows: TGCGCCAGCAAGTCCGGGGCCTACGAGCAGTACTTC. Protein product: CASKSGAYEQYF.

This clone was seen only once. The chain uses TRBV5-8 and TRBJ1-2; perhaps TRBD1 as D (6 bases). This CDR3 is 15 amino acids long. The ends were cut back, 3 bases at V and 3 bases at J, with 15 bases in the middle. CDR1 is SGHTS and CDR2 is YDEGEE in the germline V gene. CDR3 residues: CASSSQRGQYYGYTF. The CDR3 DNA sequence: TGTGCCAGCAGCTCCCAGCGGGGGCAATACTATGGCTACACCTTC.

The chain is built from TRBV30 and TRBJ1-2; TRBD1 is a possible D gene (5 bases). This CDR3 contains 16 residues. Looked up from germline, CDR1 is GTSNPN and CDR2 is SVGIG (reference sequence). Trimming cost V 0 bases and J 4 bases, with 18 bases left between them. This CDR3 is CAWSVRGSHPLYGYTF. For the CDR3, the DNA is TGTGCCTGGAGTGTACGGGGGTCCCACCCCCTCTATGGCTACACCTTC. Drawing the rest from reference TRBV30 and TRBJ1-2, the complete variable domain is SQTIHQWPATLVQPVGSPLSLECTVEGTSNPNLYWYRQAAGRGLQLLFYSVGIGQISSEVPQNLSASRPQDRQFILSSKKLLLSDSGFYLCAWSVRGSHPLYGYTFGSGTRLTVV.

V usage is TRBV2 and J usage is TRBJ2-1, with 10 bases that match TRBD1. CDR3 size: 15 residues. J gave up 3 bases and V 8 bases, and 7 bases lay outside the gene matches. The V gene's germline CDR1 is SNHLY and CDR2 FYNNEI. The CDR3 spells CASEPDRGNYNEQFF. The CDR3 DNA sequence: TGTGCCAGCGAACCGGACAGGGGGAACTACAATGAGCAGTTCTTC.

The genes are TRBV6-1 and TRBJ2-1; 11 bases agree with TRBD2. Germline CDR1 reads MNHNS; CDR2 reads SASEGT. This CDR3 has 18 amino acids. The trim removed 0 bases at V and 2 bases at J, leaving 6 bases unmatched. The CDR3 DNA sequence: TGTGCCAGCAGTGAAGCGTCGGCTAGCGGGGGGACCTACAATGAGCAGTTCTTC. Translation: CASSEASASGGTYNEQFF.

The chain combines TRBV9 with TRBJ1-2; 8 nucleotides agree with TRBD1. Trimming at V came to 0 bases and at J to 4 bases, leaving 8 bases not matched to a gene. The germline CDR1 and CDR2 sequences are SGDLS and YYNGEE. The CDR3 contains 16 residues. The CDR3 spells CASSVGSGGAGYGYTF. DNA of the CDR3: TGTGCCAGCAGCGTAGGGTCAGGGGGCGCGGGCTATGGCTACACCTTC.

DNA for the CDR3: TGTGCCAGCAGTCTGACAGGGGGCGCGGGGGCTTTCTTT. Translated, it gives CASSLTGGAGAFF. The V and J genes are TRBV3-1 (or the pseudogene TRBV3-2) and TRBJ1-1; 10 bases are shared with TRBD1. CDR1 and CDR2 (germline): LGHDT, YNNKEL (reference sequence). The CDR3 length is 13 residues. With V trimmed by 6 bases and J by 11 bases, 9 bases remained unmatched.

The gene calls are TRBV3-1 (or the pseudogene TRBV3-2) and TRBJ1-2; D remains unclear. V lost 5 bases, J lost 5 bases, and 18 bases lay in between. Germline V lookup: CDR1 LGHDT, CDR2 YNNKEL (reference sequence). This CDR3 region has 15 residues. The CDR3 DNA follows: TGTGCCAGCAGCTTCGAGGTTTACCTGGGTTATGGCTACACCTTC. Translation gives CASSFEVYLGYGYTF.

DNA of the CDR3: TGTGCCAGCAGCTCCAGACAGGCCTTCACAGATACGCAGTATTTT. Amino acid sequence: CASSSRQAFTDTQYF. The V call is TRBV7-9, the J call TRBJ2-3; a possible D gene is TRBD1 (6 bases). This CDR3 is 15 amino acids long. Between the trimmed V and J ends, which lost 4 bases and 2 bases, there was a span of 13 bases. Germline V gives CDR1 SEHNR, CDR2 FQNEAQ (reference sequence).